The entry below gives a single T cell receptor beta chain sequence along with its context. What it binds is unknown. The record originates from a study of T-cell reconstitution after alpha-beta-depleted transplantation in children. The V end lost 8 bases, the J end lost 1 base, and 11 bases lay between the germline ends. This CDR3 has 13 residues. Germline CDR1 reads MNHEY; CDR2 reads SVGAGI. Researchers prepared the TCRbeta library using unique molecular identifiers, the study reports. In TCRdb, the PCR reads were re-called with MiXCR into one record per CDR3 protein. The table shows hundreds of thousands of distinct CDR3 sequences, with about 8.4% occurring only once. Study-level results: Some patients owed their high day-60 TCRbeta diversity to surviving recipient T cells and thymic progenitors. It was newly produced T cells that mostly accounted for T-cell counts and diversity one year after transplant. The study reportedly traced alpha-beta T cells about two months after transplant to several hundred expanded graft clones.

The chain is built from TRBV6-5 and TRBJ1-1; D possibly corresponds to TRBD1 (6 bases). The clonotype was recovered from a male patient aged 2-10 years who had a stem cell transplant for acute myeloid leukemia, so the T cells may come from the graft donor. This specimen consisted of PBMCs, mostly from graft donor cells, obtained 360 days after TCRalphabeta/CD19-depleted stem cell transplant. The CDR3 DNA reads TGTGCCAGCGCTGGGGGCACGAACACTGAAGCTTTCTTT. As protein: CASAGGTNTEAFF.